This T cell receptor (beta chain) was observed in a study of T cells in Graves' hyperthyroidism and ophthalmopathy. The source material, RNA transcripts, was used to amplify TCR beta CDR3 regions. The study used the HTBI primer set for a first-round RT-PCR of the TCR CDR3. One entry per CDR3 protein results from TCRdb running MiXCR on the multiplex PCR reads. This sample has 700,000 or so distinct CDR3 sequences, with less than 20% found just once. Germline V gives CDR1 MGHRA, CDR2 YSYEKL. V was shortened by 4 bases and J by 2 bases, with 12 bases between the two germline ends. This CDR3 has 14 amino acids. As to this clonotype: Its cognate antigen is unknown.

The study's findings and limits: A 13 V-J model separated ophthalmopathy from stable hyperthyroidism.

The receptor was derived from a man in his late teens or twenties with Graves' hyperthyroidism. J is TRBJ2-7 and V is TRBV4-1, with D perhaps being TRBD1 or TRBD2 (5 bases each). The source material was blood. The CDR3 DNA follows: TGCGCCAGCAGCCGCGATCCGGGGCCCTACGAGCAGTACTTC. Its translation is CASSRDPGPYEQYF.